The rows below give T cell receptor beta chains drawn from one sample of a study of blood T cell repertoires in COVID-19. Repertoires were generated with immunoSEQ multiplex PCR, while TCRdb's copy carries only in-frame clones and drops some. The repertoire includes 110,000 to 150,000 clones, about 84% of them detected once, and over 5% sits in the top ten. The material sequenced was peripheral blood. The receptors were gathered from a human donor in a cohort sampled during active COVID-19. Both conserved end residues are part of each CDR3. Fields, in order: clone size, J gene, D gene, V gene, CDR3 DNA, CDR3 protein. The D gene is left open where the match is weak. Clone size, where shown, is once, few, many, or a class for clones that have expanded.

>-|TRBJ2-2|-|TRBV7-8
TGTGCCAGCAGCTCCGACTACATAGGCGGGGAGCTGTTTTTT
CASSSDYIGGELFF
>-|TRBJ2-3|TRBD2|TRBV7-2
TGTGCCAGCAGCGAGGCGGGACTAGCCTCTACAGATACGCAGTATTTT
CASSEAGLASTDTQYF
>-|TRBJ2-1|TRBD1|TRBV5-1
TGCGCCAGCACCAAGAACAGGGGAAACTCCTACAATGAGCAGTTCTTC
CASTKNRGNSYNEQFF
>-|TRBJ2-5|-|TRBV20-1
TGCAGTGCTAGTTCTCGCGGACAGTCCCAAGAGACCCAGTACTTC
CSASSRGQSQETQYF
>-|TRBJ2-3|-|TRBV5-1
TGCGCCAGCAGCTTGGCGACTTCTAGCACAGATACGCAGTATTTT
CASSLATSSTDTQYF
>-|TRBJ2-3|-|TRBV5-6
TGTGCCAGCAGCTTGCCCGCGCGCCCAGATACGCAGTATTTT
CASSLPARPDTQYF
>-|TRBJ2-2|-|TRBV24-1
TGTGCCACCAGCGACACAGGGCGAACCGGGGAGCTGTTTTTT
CATSDTGRTGELFF
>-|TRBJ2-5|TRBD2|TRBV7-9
TGTGCCACCTCGGGTCTAGCGGGGATCCAAGAGACCCAGTACTTC
CATSGLAGIQETQYF
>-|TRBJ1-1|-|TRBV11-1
TGTGCCAGCAGCTTAGTGGGGGCGCTTGAGAACACTGAAGCTTTCTTT
CASSLVGALENTEAFF
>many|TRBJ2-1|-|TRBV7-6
TGTGCCAGCAACAACGGGTTCTCCTACAATGAGCAGTTCTTC
CASNNGFSYNEQFF
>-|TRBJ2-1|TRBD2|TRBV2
TGTGCCAGCAGTGAAACCCGGGGGGGTTACAATGAGCAGTTCTTC
CASSETRGGYNEQFF
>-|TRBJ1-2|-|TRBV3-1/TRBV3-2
TGTGCCAGCAGCCAAACAGTCAACTATGGCTACACCTTC
CASSQTVNYGYTF
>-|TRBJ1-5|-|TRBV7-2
TGTGCCAGCAGCTTTGGAGGTCATCAGCCCCAGCATTTT
CASSFGGHQPQHF
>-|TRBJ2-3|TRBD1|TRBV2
TGTGCCAGCAGTGGAGACGGGACAGGGCTCAATACGCAGTATTTT
CASSGDGTGLNTQYF
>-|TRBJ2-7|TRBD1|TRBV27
TGTGCCAGCAGTTTTTTAAGCGGGACAGGGGGCTTCTACGAGCAGTACTTC
CASSFLSGTGGFYEQYF
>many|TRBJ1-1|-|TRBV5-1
TGCGCCAGCAGCTCAACCCCGACGGGGGTCACTGAAGCTTTCTTT
CASSSTPTGVTEAFF
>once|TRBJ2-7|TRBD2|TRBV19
TGTGCCAGTAGTATAAGGAGCGGGGGGGCCCTCGAGCAGTACTTC
CASSIRSGGALEQYF
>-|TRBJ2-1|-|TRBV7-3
TGTGCCAGCAGTACGATTCCAGGATTAAGCTCCTACAATGAGCAGTTCTTC
CASSTIPGLSSYNEQFF
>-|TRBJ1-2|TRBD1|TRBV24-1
TGTGCCACCAGTCCACGACAGGGGTATGGCTACACCTTC
CATSPRQGYGYTF
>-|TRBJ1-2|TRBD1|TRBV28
TGTGCCAGCAGACAGACAGGGGACTATGGCTACACCTTC
CASRQTGDYGYTF
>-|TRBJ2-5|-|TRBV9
TGTGCCAGCAGCGTAGCTCTTCCCGGAAGCGGATCTTCGGGGCAAGAGACCCAGTACTTC
CASSVALPGSGSSGQETQYF
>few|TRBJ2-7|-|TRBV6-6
TGTGCCAGCGGTAGGGGACTCTACGAGCAGTACTTC
CASGRGLYEQYF
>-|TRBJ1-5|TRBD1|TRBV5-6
TGTGCCAGCAGCTTGGCCAAGGGGGGACAGGGGAGCCAGCCCCAGCATTTT
CASSLAKGGQGSQPQHF
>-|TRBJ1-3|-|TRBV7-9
TGTGCCAGCAGCCCTTTAGACTCTGGAAACACCATATATTTT
CASSPLDSGNTIYF
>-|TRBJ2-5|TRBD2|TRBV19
TGTGCCAGTAACCAGCGGGGGGGATCCGAGACCCAGTACTTC
CASNQRGGSETQYF
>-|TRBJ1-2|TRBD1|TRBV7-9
TGTGCCAGCAGCTCGACAGGGTCTGTGGGGAAGTATAACTATGGCTACACCTTC
CASSSTGSVGKYNYGYTF
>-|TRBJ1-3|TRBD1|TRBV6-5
TGTGCCAGCAGTTTAGGGGGCTACTCTGGAAACACCATATATTTT
CASSLGGYSGNTIYF
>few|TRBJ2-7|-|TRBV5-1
TGCGCCAGCAGCTTAGAGGGTGTCGAGCAGTACTTC
CASSLEGVEQYF
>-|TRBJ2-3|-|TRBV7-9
TGTGCCAGCAGTCAAGGACTTGGCGGTTGGGGCACAGATACGCAGTATTTT
CASSQGLGGWGTDTQYF
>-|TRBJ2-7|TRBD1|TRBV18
TGTGCCAGCTCACGACCGGGACAGGGGGCTTTCGAGCAGTACTTC
CASSRPGQGAFEQYF
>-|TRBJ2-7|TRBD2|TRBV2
TGTGCCAGCAGTGAAGCAGCGCGGGAGCCCTCCTACGAGCAGTACTTC
CASSEAAREPSYEQYF
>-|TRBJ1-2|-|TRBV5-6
TGTGCCAGCAGCTTTGGCCCCATCCCGAAGCGAGACACCTTC
CASSFGPIPKRDTF
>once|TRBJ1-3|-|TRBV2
TGTGCCAGCAGTGTGAGGGTCTCTGGAAACACCATATATTTT
CASSVRVSGNTIYF
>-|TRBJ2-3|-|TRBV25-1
TGTGCCAGCAGTGAATTTGGAGGGGTGGGGGATACGCAGTATTTT
CASSEFGGVGDTQYF
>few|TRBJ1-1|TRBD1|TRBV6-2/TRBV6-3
TGTGCCAGCAGTCTAAACCAGGACAGGGGTGAAGCTTTCTTT
CASSLNQDRGEAFF
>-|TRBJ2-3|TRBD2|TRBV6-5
TGTGCCTCCCAGGCGGGGGGCGTTGGCACAGATACGCAGTATTTT
CASQAGGVGTDTQYF
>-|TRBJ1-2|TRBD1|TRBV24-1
TGTGCCACCAGTGACGGTGGGACAGGATCAATTTCAGGCTACACCTTC
CATSDGGTGSISGYTF
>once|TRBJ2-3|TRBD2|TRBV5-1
TGCGCCAGCAGCTCAGTTCTAGCGGCGGGCACAGATACGCAGTATTTT
CASSSVLAAGTDTQYF
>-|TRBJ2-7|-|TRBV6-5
TGTGCCAGCAGGTATACAGGTAACTACGAGCAGTACTTC
CASRYTGNYEQYF
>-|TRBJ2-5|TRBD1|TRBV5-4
TGTGCCAGCAGCCCAGACAGGGAAACACCCCAAGAGACCCAGTACTTC
CASSPDRETPQETQYF
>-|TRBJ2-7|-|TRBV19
TGTGCCAGTAGTGCGGGGTACGAGCAGTACTTC
CASSAGYEQYF
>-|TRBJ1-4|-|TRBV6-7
TGTGCCAGCAGTTACTCCGACAGGACTAATGAAAAACTGTTTTTT
CASSYSDRTNEKLFF
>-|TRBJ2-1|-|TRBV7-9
TGTGCCAGCAGCTTAGGACTGGCCTACAATGAGCAGTTCTTC
CASSLGLAYNEQFF
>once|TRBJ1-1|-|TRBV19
TGTGCCAGTATTAGGACACTCAACACTGAAGCTTTCTTT
CASIRTLNTEAFF
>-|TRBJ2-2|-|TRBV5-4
TGTGCCAGCAGCTTGGCTGGCGGCGCGAACACCGGGGAGCTGTTTTTT
CASSLAGGANTGELFF